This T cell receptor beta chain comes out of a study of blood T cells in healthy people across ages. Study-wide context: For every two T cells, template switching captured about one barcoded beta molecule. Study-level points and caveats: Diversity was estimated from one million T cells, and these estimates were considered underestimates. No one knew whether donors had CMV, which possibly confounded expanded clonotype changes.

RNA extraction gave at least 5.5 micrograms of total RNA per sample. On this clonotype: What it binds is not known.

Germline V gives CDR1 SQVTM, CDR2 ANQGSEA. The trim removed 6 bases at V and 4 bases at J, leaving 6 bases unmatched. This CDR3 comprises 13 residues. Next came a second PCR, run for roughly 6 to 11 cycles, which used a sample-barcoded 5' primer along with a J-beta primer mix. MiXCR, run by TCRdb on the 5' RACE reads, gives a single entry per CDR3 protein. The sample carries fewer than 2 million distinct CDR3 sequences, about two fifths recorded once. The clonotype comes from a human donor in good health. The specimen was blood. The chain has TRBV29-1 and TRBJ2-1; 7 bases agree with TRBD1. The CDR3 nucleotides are TGCAGCGTCTGGGACAGTAAGTACAATGAGCAGTTCTTC. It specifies CSVWDSKYNEQFF.